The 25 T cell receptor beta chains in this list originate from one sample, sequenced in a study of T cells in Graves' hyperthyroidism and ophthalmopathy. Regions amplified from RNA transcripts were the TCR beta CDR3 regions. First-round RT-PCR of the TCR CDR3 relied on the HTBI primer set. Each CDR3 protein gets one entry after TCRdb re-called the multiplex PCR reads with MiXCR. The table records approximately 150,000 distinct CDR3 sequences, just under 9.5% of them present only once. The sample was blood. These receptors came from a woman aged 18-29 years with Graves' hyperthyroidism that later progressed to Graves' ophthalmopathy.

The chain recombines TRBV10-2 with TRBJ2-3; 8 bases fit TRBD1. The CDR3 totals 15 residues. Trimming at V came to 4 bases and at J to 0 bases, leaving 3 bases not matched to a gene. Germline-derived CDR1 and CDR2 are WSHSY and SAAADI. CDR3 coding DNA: TGCGCCAGCAGTGCCGGGGACAGGAGCACAGATACGCAGTATTTT. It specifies CASSAGDRSTDTQYF.

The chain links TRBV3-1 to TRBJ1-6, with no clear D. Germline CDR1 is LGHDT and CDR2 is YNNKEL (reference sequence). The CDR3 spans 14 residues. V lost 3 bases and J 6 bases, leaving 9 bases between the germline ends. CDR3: CASSHRRTNSPLHF. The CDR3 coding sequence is TGTGCCAGCAGCCACAGACGGACTAATTCACCCCTCCACTTT.

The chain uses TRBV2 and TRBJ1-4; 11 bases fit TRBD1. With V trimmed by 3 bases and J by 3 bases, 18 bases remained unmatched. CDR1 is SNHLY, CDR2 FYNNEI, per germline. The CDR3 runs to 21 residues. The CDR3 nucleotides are TGTGCCAGCAGTGACGATAGGACAGGGGGCAGACTTTTTTATTCTAATGAAAAACTGTTTTTT. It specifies CASSDDRTGGRLFYSNEKLFF.

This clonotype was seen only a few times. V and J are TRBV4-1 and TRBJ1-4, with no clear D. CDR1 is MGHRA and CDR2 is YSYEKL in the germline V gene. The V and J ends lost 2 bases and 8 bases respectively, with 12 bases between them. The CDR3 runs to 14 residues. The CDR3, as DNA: TGCGCCAGCAGCCAAACCCTCCCTAGGGAAAAACTGTTTTTT. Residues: CASSQTLPREKLFF.

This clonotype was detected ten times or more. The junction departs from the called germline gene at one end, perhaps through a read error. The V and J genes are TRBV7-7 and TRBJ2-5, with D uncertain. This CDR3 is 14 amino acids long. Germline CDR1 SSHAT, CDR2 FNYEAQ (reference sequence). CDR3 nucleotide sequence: TGTGCTAGCAACTTGAGCTCCACCGGAGAGACCCAGTACTTC. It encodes CASNLSSTGETQYF.

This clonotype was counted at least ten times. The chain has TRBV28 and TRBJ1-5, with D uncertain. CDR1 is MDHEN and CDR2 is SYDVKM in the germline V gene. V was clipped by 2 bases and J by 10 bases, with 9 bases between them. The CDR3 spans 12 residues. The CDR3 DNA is TGTGCCAGCAGTTTACGGACGCGACCCCAGCATTTT. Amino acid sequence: CASSLRTRPQHF. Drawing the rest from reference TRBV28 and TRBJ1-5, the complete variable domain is DVKVTQSSRYLVKRTGEKVFLECVQDMDHENMFWYRQDPGLGLRLIYFSYDVKMKEKGDIPEGYSVSREKKERFSLILESASTNQTSMYLCASSLRTRPQHFGDGTRLSIL.

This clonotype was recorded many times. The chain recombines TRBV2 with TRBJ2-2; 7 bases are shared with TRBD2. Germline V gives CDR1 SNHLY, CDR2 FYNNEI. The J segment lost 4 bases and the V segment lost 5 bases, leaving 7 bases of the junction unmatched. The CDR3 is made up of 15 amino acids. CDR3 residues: CASSPETSSTGELFF. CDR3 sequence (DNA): TGTGCCAGCAGTCCAGAGACTAGCAGCACCGGGGAGCTGTTTTTT.

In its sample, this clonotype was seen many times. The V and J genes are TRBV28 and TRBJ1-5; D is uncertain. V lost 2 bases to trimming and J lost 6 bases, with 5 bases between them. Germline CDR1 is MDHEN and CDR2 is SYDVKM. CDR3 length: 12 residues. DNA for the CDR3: TGTGCCAGCAGTTTAGATGGTCAGCCCCAGCATTTT. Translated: CASSLDGQPQHF.

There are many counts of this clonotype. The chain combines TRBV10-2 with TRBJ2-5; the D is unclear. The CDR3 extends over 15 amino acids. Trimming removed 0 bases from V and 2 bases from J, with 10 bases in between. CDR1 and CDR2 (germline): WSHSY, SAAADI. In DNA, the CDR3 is TGCGCCAGCAGTGAGTCAGATAGGTGGCAAGAGACCCAGTACTTC. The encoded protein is CASSESDRWQETQYF.

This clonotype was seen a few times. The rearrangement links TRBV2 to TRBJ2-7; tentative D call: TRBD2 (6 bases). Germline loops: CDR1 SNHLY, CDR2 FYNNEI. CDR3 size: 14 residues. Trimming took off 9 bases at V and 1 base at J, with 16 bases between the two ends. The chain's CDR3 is CASLLAPRSYEQYF. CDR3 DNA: TGTGCCAGTTTACTAGCTCCCCGTTCCTACGAGCAGTACTTC. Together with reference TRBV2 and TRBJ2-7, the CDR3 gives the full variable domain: EPEVTQTPSHQVTQMGQEVILRCVPISNHLYFYWYRQILGQKVEFLVSFYNNEISEKSEIFDDQFSVERPDGSNFTLKIRSTKLEDSAMYFCASLLAPRSYEQYFGPGTRLTVT.

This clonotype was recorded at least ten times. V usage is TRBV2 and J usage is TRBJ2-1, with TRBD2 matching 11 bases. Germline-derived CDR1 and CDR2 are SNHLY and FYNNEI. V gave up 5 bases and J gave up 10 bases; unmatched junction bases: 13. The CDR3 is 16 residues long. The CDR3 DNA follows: TGTGCCAGCAGTCCCGGGACTAGCGGAGTCCTCGAAGAGCAGTTCTTC. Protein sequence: CASSPGTSGVLEEQFF.

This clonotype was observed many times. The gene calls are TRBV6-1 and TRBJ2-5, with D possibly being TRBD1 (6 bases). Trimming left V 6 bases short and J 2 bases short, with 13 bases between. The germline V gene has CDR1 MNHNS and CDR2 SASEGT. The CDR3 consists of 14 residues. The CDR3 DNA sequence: TGTGCCAGCAGGAAGACAGGTTATCAAGAGACCCAGTACTTC. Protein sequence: CASRKTGYQETQYF.

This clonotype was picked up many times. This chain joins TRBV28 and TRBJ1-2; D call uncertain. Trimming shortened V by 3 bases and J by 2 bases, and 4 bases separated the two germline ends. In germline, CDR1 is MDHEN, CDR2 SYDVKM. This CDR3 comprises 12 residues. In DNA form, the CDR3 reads TGTGCCAGCAGTTTGTGGAACTATGGCTACACCTTC. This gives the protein CASSLWNYGYTF.

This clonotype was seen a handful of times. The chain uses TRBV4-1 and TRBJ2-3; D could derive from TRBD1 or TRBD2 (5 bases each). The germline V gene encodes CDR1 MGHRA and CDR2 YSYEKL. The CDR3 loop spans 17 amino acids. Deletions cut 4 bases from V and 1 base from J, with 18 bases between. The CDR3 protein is CASSRVKTGRGTDTQYF. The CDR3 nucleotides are TGCGCCAGCAGCCGGGTAAAAACGGGACGTGGCACAGATACGCAGTATTTT.

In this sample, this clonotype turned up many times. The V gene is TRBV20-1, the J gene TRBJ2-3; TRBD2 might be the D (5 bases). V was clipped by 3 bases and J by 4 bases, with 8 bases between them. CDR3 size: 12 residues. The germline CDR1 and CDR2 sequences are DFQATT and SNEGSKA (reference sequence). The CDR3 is CSASEGPDTQYF. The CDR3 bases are TGCAGTGCTAGCGAGGGCCCAGATACGCAGTATTTT.

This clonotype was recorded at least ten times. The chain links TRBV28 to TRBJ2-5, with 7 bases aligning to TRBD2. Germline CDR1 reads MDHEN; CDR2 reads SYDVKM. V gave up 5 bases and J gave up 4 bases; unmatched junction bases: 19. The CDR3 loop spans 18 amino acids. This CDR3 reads CASSEIWREMDFGETQYF. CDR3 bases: TGTGCCAGCAGTGAGATCTGGCGGGAGATGGATTTTGGAGAGACCCAGTACTTC.

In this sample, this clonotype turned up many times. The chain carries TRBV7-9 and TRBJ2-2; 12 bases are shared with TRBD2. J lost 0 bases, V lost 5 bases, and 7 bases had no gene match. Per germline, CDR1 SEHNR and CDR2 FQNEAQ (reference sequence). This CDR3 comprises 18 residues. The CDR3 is CASSRETSGSTNTGELFF. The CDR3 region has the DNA TGTGCCAGCAGCCGAGAGACTAGCGGGAGTACGAACACCGGGGAGCTGTTTTTT.

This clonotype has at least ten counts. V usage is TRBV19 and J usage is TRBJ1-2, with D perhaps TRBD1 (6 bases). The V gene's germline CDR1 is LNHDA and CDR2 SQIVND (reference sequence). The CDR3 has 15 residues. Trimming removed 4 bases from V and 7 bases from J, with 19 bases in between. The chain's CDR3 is CASSTLNGDIFGYTF. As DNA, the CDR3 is TGTGCCAGTAGTACCTTAAACGGGGACATCTTTGGCTACACCTTC.

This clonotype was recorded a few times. CDR3 amino acids: CASSLDMDTEAFF. The CDR3 DNA follows: TGTGCCAGCAGCTTGGACATGGACACTGAAGCTTTCTTT. The chain joins TRBV5-6 to TRBJ1-1; D remains ambiguous. Germline V gene lookup returns CDR1 SGHDT and CDR2 YYEEEE. This CDR3 comprises 13 residues. Trimming shortened V by 0 bases and J by 3 bases, and 6 bases separated the two germline ends.

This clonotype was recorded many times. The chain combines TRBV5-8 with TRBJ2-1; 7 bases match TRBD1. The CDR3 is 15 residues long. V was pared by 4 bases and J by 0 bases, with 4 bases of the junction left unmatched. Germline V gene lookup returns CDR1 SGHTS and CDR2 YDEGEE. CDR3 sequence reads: CASSPGQFSYNEQFF. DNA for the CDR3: TGTGCCAGCAGCCCGGGACAGTTCTCCTACAATGAGCAGTTCTTC.

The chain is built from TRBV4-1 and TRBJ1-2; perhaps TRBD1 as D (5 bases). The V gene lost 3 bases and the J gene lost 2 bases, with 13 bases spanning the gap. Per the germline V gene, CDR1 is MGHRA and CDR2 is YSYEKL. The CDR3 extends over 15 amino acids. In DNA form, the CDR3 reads TGCGCCAGCAGCCACCAAACCGGGACCAACTATGGCTACACCTTC. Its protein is CASSHQTGTNYGYTF.

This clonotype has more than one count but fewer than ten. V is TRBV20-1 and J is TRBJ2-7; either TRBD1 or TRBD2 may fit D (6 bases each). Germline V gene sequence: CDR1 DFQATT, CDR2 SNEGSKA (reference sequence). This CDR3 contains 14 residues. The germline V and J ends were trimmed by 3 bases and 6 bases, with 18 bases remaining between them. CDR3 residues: CSARGGKRPLEQYF. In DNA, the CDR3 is TGCAGTGCTAGGGGGGGCAAGAGGCCTCTCGAGCAGTACTTC.

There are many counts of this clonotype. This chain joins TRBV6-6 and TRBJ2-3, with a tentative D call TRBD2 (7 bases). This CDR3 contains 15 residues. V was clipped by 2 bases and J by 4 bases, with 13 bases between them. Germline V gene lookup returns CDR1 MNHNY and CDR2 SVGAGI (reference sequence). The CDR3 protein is CASSYGLGGADTQYF. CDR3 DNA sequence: TGTGCCAGCAGTTACGGACTAGGGGGTGCAGATACGCAGTATTTT.

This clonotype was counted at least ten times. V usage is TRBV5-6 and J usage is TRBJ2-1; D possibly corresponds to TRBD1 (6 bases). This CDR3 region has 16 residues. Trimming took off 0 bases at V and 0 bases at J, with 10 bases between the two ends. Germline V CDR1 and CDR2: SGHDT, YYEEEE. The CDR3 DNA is TGTGCCAGCAGCTTGGCCGGGACAAGCTCCTACAATGAGCAGTTCTTC. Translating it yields CASSLAGTSSYNEQFF. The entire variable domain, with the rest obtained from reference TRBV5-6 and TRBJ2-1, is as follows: DAGVTQSPTHLIKTRGQQVTLRCSPKSGHDTVSWYQQALGQGPQFIFQYYEEEERQRGNFPDRFSGHQFPNYSSELNVNALLLGDSALYLCASSLAGTSSYNEQFFGPGTRLTVL.

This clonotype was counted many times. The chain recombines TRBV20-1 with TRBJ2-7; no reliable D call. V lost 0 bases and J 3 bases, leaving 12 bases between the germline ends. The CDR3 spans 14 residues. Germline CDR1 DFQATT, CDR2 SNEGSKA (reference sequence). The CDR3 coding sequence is TGCAGTGCTAGAGACTCTGGGTTCTTCTACGAGCAGTACTTC. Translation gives CSARDSGFFYEQYF.